The 4 T cell receptor beta chains in this list originate from one sample, sequenced in a study of blood T cells in healthy people across ages. Sample-barcoded 5' priming and a J-beta primer mix drove a second PCR of roughly 7 to 11 cycles. MiXCR, applied by TCRdb to the 5' RACE reads, yields one record per CDR3 protein. The sample has about 1.8 million distinct CDR3 sequences, 49% seen once. Sequences were obtained from blood. These receptors came from a woman aged 40 to 50 in good health.

There are a few counts of this clonotype. The chain carries TRBV6-2 or TRBV6-3 and TRBJ2-1; tentative D call: TRBD2 (5 bases). CDR1 MNHEY and CDR2 SVGEGT come from the germline V gene. The CDR3 has 16 amino acids. Trimming removed 4 bases at V and 7 bases at J, with 20 bases between. The CDR3 loop is CASSSNRAEVSNEQFF. The DNA for the CDR3 is TGTGCCAGCAGTTCGAATCGGGCGGAGGTATCGAATGAGCAGTTCTTC.

This clonotype was seen only a few times. The V gene is TRBV4-3, the J gene TRBJ2-7; D might be TRBD1 or TRBD2, each matching 5 bases. The length of the CDR3 is 15 residues. Per germline, CDR1 LGHNA and CDR2 YSLEER. V lost 1 base and J lost 7, with 17 bases in between. The CDR3 coding sequence is TGCGCCAGCAGCCAAGGACCGGGACCTCTTGGGGAGCAGTACTTC. Translation gives CASSQGPGPLGEQYF.

The V gene is TRBV11-2, the J gene TRBJ1-2, with 7 bases identical to TRBD1. Looked up from germline, CDR1 is SGHAT and CDR2 is FQNNGV. J gave up 5 bases and V 5 bases, and 32 bases lay outside the gene matches. The CDR3 sequence is 22 residues long. CDR3 amino acids: CASSLRQGDTKTGPNYSYGYTF. DNA for the CDR3: TGTGCCAGCAGCCTGCGACAGGGAGATACGAAAACTGGGCCTAACTATTCGTATGGCTACACCTTC.

The rearrangement links TRBV28 to TRBJ2-7, with 10 positions matching TRBD2. The CDR3 extends over 16 amino acids. V shed 6 bases and J 5 bases; nucleotides not matched to a gene: 13. Germline V CDR1 and CDR2: MDHEN, SYDVKM. The CDR3 loop is CASSRPAGTSVHEQYF. The CDR3 DNA reads TGTGCCAGCAGCCGCCCGGCCGGGACTAGCGTCCACGAGCAGTACTTC.